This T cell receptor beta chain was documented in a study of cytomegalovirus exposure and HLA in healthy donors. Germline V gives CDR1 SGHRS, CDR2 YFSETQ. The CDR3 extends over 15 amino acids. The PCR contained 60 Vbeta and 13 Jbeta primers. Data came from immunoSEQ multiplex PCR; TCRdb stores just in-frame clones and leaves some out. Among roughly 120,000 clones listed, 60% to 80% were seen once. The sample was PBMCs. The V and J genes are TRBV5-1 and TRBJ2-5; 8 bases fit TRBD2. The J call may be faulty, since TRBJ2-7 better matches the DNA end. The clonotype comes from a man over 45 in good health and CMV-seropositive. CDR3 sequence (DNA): TGCGCCAGCAGCTCCATAGCGGGGCTAGGCTACGAGCAGTACTTC. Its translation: CASSSIAGLGYEQYF.